The clone carrying this T cell receptor beta chain has a count of ten or more. The target antigen is unknown. The germline gives CDR1 DFQATT, CDR2 SNEGSKA (reference sequence). Trimming removed 7 bases from V and 0 bases from J, with 12 bases in between. The CDR3 covers 13 residues. It was uncontrolled infection, other autoimmune disease, pregnancy or lactation that excluded patients. This sample stems from a study of T cells in Graves' hyperthyroidism and ophthalmopathy. Whole-study context: Peripheral blood collection took place at initial diagnosis, before any treatment. General study findings and limits: Blood samples included most of the expanded thyroid clonotypes exceeding 0.001.

Template material for amplifying TCR beta CDR3 regions consisted of RNA transcripts. The TCR CDR3 was amplified in a first-round RT-PCR using the HTBI primer set. MiXCR, run by TCRdb on the multiplex PCR reads, gives a single entry per CDR3 protein. The profile covers nearly 600,000 distinct CDR3 sequences, with approximately 15% appearing a single time and 5% to 7% taken by the ten largest. This TCR was sampled from a young woman with Graves' hyperthyroidism that later progressed to Graves' ophthalmopathy. The V call is TRBV20-1, the J call TRBJ1-1; perhaps TRBD1 as D (6 bases). The sample comprised blood. The DNA for the CDR3 is TGCAGTGTTATTGGGACATTGAACACTGAAGCTTTCTTT. Residues: CSVIGTLNTEAFF.